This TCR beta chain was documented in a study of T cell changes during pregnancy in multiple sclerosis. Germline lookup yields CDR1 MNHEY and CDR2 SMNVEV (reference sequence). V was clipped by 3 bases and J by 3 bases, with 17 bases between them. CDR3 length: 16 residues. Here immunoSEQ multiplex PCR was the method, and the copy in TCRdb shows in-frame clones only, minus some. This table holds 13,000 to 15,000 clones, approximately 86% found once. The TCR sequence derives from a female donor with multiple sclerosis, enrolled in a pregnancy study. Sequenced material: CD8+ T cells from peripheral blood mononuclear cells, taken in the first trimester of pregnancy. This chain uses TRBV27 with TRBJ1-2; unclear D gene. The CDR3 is CASSLSGGARYYGYTF. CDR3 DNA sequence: TGTGCCAGCAGTTTGAGTGGAGGAGCTCGGTACTATGGCTACACCTTC.